The sequence of this T cell receptor beta chain was determined in a study of T-cell reconstitution after alpha-beta-depleted transplantation in children. Whole-study findings and limits: The main origin of T-cell counts and diversity one year after transplant was newly produced T cells.

This clonotype was detected a few times. Antigen: not known. The CDR3 runs to 18 residues. Germline CDR1 and CDR2: MNHEY and SVGAGI. V was cut by 0 bases and J by 4 bases, with 22 bases left in between. Molecular barcoding with unique molecular identifiers was used for the TCRbeta library. Each CDR3 protein is one row after TCRdb ran MiXCR on the PCR reads. The repertoire holds around 580,000 distinct CDR3 sequences, 25% to 30% seen once, with less than 40% in the top ten. This clonotype was obtained from a boy less than two years old with Wiskott-Aldrich syndrome, due to receive a stem cell transplant. Specimen: PBMCs, collected before TCRalphabeta/CD19-depleted stem cell transplant. This sequence joins TRBV6-5 and TRBJ2-7, with D unresolved. The chain's CDR3 is CASSYSREPNSSPYEQYF. CDR3 in DNA: TGTGCCAGCAGTTACTCCAGAGAGCCGAACTCATCCCCTTACGAGCAGTACTTC.